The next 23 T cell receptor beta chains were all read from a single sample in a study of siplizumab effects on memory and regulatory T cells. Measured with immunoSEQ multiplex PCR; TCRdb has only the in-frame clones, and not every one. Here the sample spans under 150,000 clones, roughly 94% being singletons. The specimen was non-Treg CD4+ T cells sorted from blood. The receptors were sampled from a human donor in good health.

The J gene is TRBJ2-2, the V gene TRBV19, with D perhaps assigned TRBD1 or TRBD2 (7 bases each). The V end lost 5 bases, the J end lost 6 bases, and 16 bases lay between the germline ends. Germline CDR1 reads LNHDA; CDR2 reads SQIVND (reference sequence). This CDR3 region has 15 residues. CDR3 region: CASSVATGRAGELFF. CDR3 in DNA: TGTGCCAGTAGTGTGGCGACAGGGAGGGCCGGGGAGCTGTTTTTT.

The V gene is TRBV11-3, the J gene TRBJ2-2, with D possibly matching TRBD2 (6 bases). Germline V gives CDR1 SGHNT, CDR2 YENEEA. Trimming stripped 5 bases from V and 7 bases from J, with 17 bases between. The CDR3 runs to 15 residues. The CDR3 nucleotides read TGTGCCAGCAGCCCTTCGGGACTCCAAGACGGGGAGCTGTTTTTT. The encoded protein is CASSPSGLQDGELFF.

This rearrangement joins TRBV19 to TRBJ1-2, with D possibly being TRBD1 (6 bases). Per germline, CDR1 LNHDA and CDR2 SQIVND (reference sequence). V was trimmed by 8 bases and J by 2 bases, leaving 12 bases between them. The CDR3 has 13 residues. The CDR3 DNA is TGTGCCAGTTTCCGCACAGGGAACTATGGCTACACCTTC. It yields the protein CASFRTGNYGYTF.

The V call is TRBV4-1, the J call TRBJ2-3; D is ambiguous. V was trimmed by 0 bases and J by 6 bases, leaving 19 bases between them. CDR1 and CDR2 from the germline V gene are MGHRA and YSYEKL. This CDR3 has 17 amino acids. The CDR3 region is CASSQDPPGLGRDTQYF. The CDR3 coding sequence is TGCGCCAGCAGCCAAGATCCCCCCGGATTAGGGCGGGATACGCAGTATTTT.

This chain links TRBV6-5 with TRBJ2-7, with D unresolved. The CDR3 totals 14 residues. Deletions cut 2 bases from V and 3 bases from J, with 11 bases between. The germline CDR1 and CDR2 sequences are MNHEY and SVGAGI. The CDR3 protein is CASSYEQISYEQYF. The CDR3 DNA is TGTGCCAGCAGTTACGAACAGATTAGCTACGAGCAGTACTTC.

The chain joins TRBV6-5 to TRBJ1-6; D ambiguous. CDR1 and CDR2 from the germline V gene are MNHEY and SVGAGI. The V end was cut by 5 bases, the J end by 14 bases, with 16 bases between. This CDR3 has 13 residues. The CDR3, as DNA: TGTGCCAGCAGTCCGGACCCTCGGTTGACCCTCCACTTT. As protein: CASSPDPRLTLHF.

Here the CDR3 DNA reads TGTGCCAGCAGCCCCCGGACTACGGGCGGGGAGCTGTTTTTT. It specifies CASSPRTTGGELFF. V and J are TRBV11-2 and TRBJ2-2, with D perhaps matching TRBD2 (6 bases). The CDR3 has 14 residues. V lost 5 bases and J lost 7, with 14 bases in between. CDR1 SGHAT and CDR2 FQNNGV come from the germline V gene.

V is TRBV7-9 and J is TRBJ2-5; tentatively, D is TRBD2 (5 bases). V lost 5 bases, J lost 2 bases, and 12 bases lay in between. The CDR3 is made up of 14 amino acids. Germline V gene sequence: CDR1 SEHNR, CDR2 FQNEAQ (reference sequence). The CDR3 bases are TGTGCCAGCAGCGCCTACCGGGATCAAGAGACCCAGTACTTC. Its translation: CASSAYRDQETQYF.

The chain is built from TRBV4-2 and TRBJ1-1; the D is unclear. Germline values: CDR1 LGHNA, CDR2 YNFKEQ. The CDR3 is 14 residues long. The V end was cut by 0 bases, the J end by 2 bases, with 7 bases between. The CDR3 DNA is TGTGCCAGCAGCCAAGATTGGAGTAACACTGAAGCTTTCTTT. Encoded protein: CASSQDWSNTEAFF.

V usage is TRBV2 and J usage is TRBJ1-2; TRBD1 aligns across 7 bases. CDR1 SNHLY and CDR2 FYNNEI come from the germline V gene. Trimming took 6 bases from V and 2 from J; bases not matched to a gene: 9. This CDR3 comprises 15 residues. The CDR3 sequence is CASSLNQGVNYGYTF. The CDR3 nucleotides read TGTGCCAGCAGCCTAAATCAGGGGGTGAACTATGGCTACACCTTC.

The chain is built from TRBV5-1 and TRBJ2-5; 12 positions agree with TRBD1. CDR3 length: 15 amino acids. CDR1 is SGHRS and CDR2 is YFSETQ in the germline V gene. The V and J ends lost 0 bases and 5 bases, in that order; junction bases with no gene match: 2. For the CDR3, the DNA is TGCGCCAGCAGCTTGGGGGACAGGGGGCGTGAGACCCAGTACTTC. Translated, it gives CASSLGDRGRETQYF.

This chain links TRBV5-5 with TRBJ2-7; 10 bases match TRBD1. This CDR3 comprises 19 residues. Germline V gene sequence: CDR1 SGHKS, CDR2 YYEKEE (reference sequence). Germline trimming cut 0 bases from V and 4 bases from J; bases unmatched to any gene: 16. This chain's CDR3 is CASSLGLLHGTGARYEQYF. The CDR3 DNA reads TGTGCCAGCAGCTTGGGTCTGCTCCACGGGACAGGGGCCCGATACGAGCAGTACTTC. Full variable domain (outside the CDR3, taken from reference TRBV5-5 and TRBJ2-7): DAGVTQSPTHLIKTRGQQVTLRCSPISGHKSVSWYQQVLGQGPQFIFQYYEKEERGRGNFPDRFSARQFPNYSSELNVNALLLGDSALYLCASSLGLLHGTGARYEQYFGPGTRLTVT.

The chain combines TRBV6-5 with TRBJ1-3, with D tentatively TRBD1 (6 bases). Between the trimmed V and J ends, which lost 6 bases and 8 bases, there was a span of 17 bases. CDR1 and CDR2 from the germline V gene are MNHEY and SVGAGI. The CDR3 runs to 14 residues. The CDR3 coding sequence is TGTGCCAGCAGCCGTGGACAGACAGGTGACACCATATATTTT. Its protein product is CASSRGQTGDTIYF.

CDR3 sequence: CASSEDRAEITAAFF. As DNA, the CDR3 is TGTGCCAGCAGTGAAGACAGGGCCGAGATCACCGCAGCTTTCTTT. The rearrangement joins TRBV2 to TRBJ1-1; D is possibly TRBD1 (6 bases). This CDR3 has 15 residues. V shed 1 base and J shed 10 bases, with 19 bases lying between them. The germline CDR1 and CDR2 sequences are SNHLY and FYNNEI.

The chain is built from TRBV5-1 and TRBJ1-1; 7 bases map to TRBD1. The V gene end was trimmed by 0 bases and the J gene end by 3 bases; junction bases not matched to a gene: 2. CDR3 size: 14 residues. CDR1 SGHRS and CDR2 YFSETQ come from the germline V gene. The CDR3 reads CASSLEGADTEAFF. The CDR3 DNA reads TGCGCCAGCAGCTTGGAGGGGGCGGACACTGAAGCTTTCTTT.

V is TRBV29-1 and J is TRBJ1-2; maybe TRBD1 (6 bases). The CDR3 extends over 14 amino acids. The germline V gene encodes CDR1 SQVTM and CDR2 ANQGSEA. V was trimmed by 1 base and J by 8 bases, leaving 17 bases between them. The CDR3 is CSVEGTRGAEGYTF. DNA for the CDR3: TGCAGCGTTGAAGGCACGCGGGGGGCGGAAGGCTACACCTTC.

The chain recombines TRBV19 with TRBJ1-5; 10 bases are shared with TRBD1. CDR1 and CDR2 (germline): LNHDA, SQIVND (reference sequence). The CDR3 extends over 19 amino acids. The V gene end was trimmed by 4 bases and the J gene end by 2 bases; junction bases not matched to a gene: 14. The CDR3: CASSTRTGGTIMGNQPQHF. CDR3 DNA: TGTGCCAGTAGTACCCGGACAGGGGGAACTATAATGGGCAATCAGCCCCAGCATTTT.

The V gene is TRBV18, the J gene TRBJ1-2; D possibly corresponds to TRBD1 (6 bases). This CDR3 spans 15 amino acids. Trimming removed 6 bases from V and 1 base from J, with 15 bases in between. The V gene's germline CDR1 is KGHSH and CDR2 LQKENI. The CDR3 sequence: CASSPDSTINYGYTF. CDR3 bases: TGTGCCAGCTCCCCGGACAGTACCATTAACTATGGCTACACCTTC.

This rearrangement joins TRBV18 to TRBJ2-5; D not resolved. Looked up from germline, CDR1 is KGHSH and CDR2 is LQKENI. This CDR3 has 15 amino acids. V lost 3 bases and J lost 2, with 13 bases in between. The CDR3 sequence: CASSPPSFEQETQYF. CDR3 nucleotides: TGTGCCAGCTCACCCCCTAGTTTTGAACAAGAGACCCAGTACTTC.

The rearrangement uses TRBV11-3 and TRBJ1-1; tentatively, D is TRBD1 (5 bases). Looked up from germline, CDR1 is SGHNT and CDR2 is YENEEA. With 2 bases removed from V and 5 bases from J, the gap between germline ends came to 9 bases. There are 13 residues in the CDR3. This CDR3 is CASSLSEGTEAFF. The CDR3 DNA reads TGTGCCAGCAGCTTATCAGAGGGGACTGAAGCTTTCTTT.

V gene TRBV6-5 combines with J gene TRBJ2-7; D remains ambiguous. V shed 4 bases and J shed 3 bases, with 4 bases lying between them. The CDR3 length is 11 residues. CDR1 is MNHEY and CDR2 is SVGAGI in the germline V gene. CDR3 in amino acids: CASSFLYEQYF. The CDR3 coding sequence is TGTGCCAGCAGTTTCCTCTACGAGCAGTACTTC.

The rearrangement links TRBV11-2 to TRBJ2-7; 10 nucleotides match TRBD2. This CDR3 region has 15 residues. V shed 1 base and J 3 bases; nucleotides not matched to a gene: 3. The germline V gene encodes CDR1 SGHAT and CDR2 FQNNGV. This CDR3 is CASSLGLAGGYEQYF. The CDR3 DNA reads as TGTGCCAGCAGCTTAGGATTAGCGGGAGGCTACGAGCAGTACTTC.

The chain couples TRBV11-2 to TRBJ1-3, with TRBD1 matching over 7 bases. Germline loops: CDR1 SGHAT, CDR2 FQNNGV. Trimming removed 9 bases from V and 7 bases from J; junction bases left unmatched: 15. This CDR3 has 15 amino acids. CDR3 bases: TGTGCCAGTAACCCCCCCAGGGACAGAGGTAACACCATATATTTT. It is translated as CASNPPRDRGNTIYF.